Listed here is a single TCR beta chain. Its antigen is unknown. Measured with immunoSEQ multiplex PCR; TCRdb has only the in-frame clones, and not every one. Here the sample spans approximately 94,000 clones, more than 85% being singletons. This sample was taken from a study of siplizumab effects on memory and regulatory T cells. The V end lost 4 bases, the J end lost 2 bases, and 9 bases lay between the germline ends. The CDR3 has 14 residues. CDR1 ENHRY and CDR2 SYGVKD come from the germline V gene. Study observations and caveats: Among mappable alloreactive CD4+ clones, the Treg-derived fraction averaged around 66% with siplizumab versus 25% to 30% in controls. Sequences below about 10^-5 frequency were poorly captured. As a result, only a minor fraction of alloreactive clones mapped to unstimulated subsets. It seemed that naive T cells were more diverse than memory cells and were major contributors to the alloresponse.

The V and J genes are TRBV10-3 and TRBJ2-1; D is possibly TRBD1 (6 bases). The TCR sequence derives from a human donor in good health. Sequencing used CD4+ T cells sorted from blood. The CDR3 loop reads CAISGGLPYNEQFF. Here the CDR3 DNA reads TGTGCCATCAGTGGGGGGCTCCCCTACAATGAGCAGTTCTTC.